The subject of this entry is one T cell receptor beta chain. The method was immunoSEQ multiplex PCR; TCRdb's version includes in-frame clones alone and lacks a portion of them. This sample carries around 63,000 clones, approximately 72% of them seen once, and the ten largest clones take roughly 4.9%. This sample was taken from a study of blood T cell repertoires in COVID-19. Across the study: PBMCs, B-cell-depleted T cells, or T cells were the source of the cDNA or gDNA that made up the material.

The CDR3 runs to 14 residues. V dropped 2 bases and J dropped 4 bases, with 8 bases sitting between them. Germline CDR1 and CDR2: SNHLY and FYNNEI. The chain recombines TRBV2 with TRBJ2-2, with D perhaps TRBD1 (6 bases). The source of this sequence is a woman aged 70-85 years with COVID-19, enrolled during active disease. The source material was peripheral blood. CDR3 coding DNA: TGTGCCAGCAGTGAACAGGGGTTCACCGGGGAGCTGTTTTTT. Its protein product is CASSEQGFTGELFF.